The 19 T cell receptor beta chains presented below share a single source sample, sequenced in a study of OX40 agonist ivuxolimab in advanced cancers. Measured with immunoSEQ multiplex PCR; TCRdb has only the in-frame clones, and not every one. The profile covers tens of thousands of clones, with approximately 90% appearing a single time and around 3.9% taken by the ten largest. Material: CD4+ or CD8+ T cells sorted from blood, obtained in a trial of the OX40 agonist ivuxolimab. Receptors originate from an adult with an advanced solid tumor such as melanoma, head and neck, liver or kidney cancer.

The V call is TRBV19, the J call TRBJ1-1; D not resolved. V was trimmed by 7 bases and J by 0 bases, leaving 9 bases between them. CDR1 is LNHDA, CDR2 SQIVND, per germline (reference sequence). The CDR3 sequence is 13 residues long. CDR3 DNA sequence: TGTGCCAGTACCAGGTTCATGAACACTGAAGCTTTCTTT. This gives the protein CASTRFMNTEAFF.

The V call is TRBV7-9, the J call TRBJ1-1; D uncertain. The germline gives CDR1 SEHNR, CDR2 FQNEAQ (reference sequence). V was pared by 2 bases and J by 8 bases, with 6 bases between. This CDR3 contains 11 residues. CDR3 in DNA: TGTGCCAGCAGCTTATTCACAGAAGCTTTCTTT. It specifies CASSLFTEAFF.

The chain is built from TRBV9 and TRBJ2-1; D remains unclear. This CDR3 region has 13 residues. From germline, CDR1 is SGDLS and CDR2 YYNGEE. V was pared by 0 bases and J by 5 bases, with 6 bases between. The chain's CDR3 is CASSVALNNEQFF. In DNA, the CDR3 is TGTGCCAGCAGCGTAGCCCTCAACAATGAGCAGTTCTTC.

The genes are TRBV6-5 and TRBJ1-1, with D possibly TRBD1 on 5 matching bases. Germline V gives CDR1 MNHEY, CDR2 SVGAGI. The CDR3 consists of 14 residues. The V end lost 0 bases, the J end lost 5 bases, and 10 bases lay between the germline ends. The CDR3 loop reads CASSYSEGLTEAFF. In DNA, the CDR3 is TGTGCCAGCAGTTACTCGGAGGGGTTGACTGAAGCTTTCTTT.

J is TRBJ1-4 and V is TRBV6-5; 9 bases are a match to TRBD1. The germline CDR1 and CDR2 sequences are MNHEY and SVGAGI. Trimming removed 2 bases from V and 8 bases from J; junction bases left unmatched: 6. The CDR3 is 15 residues long. CDR3 sequence: CASSYETGGGEKLFF. The CDR3 DNA sequence: TGTGCCAGCAGTTACGAGACAGGGGGAGGGGAAAAACTGTTTTTT.

A note on this clone: One junction end does not reproduce the germline sequence, and a read error may be involved. The gene calls are TRBV18 and TRBJ1-1; 8 bases align to TRBD1. This CDR3 has 19 residues. Germline assignment: CDR1 KGHSH and CDR2 LQKENI. This CDR3 reads CASTPSVSVAGGQWTEAFF. The CDR3 nucleotides are TGTGCCAGCACACCAAGTGTTTCAGTGGCAGGGGGCCAGTGGACTGAAGCTTTCTTT.

V usage is TRBV5-4 and J usage is TRBJ2-2; the match to TRBD1 covers 8 bases. V dropped 0 bases and J dropped 3; count of bases not matched to a gene: 4. Germline values: CDR1 SGHNT, CDR2 YYREEE (reference sequence). CDR3 length equals 16 residues. As DNA, the CDR3 is TGTGCCAGCAGCTTGGAACAGGGGGGTTACACCGGGGAGCTGTTTTTT. The encoded protein is CASSLEQGGYTGELFF.

The rearrangement joins TRBV2 to TRBJ2-3, with 7 bases identical to TRBD2. Trimming took 0 bases from V and 4 from J; bases not matched to a gene: 1. This CDR3 has 14 residues. Germline CDR1 reads SNHLY; CDR2 reads FYNNEI. Written as DNA, the CDR3 is TGTGCCAGCAGTGAAGCGGGGAGGGCAGATACGCAGTATTTT. Translation: CASSEAGRADTQYF.

The chain couples TRBV7-9 to TRBJ2-3; the D gene is possibly TRBD2 (6 bases). CDR3 length equals 14 residues. Between the trimmed V and J ends, which lost 3 bases and 0 bases, there was a span of 7 bases. Germline CDR1 reads SEHNR; CDR2 reads FQNEAQ (reference sequence). In nucleotides, the CDR3 is TGTGCCAGCAGCTTTAGCGGAAGCACAGATACGCAGTATTTT. This gives the protein CASSFSGSTDTQYF.

Comments on this clone: Its ends do not fully match the called genes, so a read error is possible. V and J are TRBV7-7 and TRBJ1-1, with D perhaps matching TRBD1 (5 bases). The CDR3 extends over 13 amino acids. Germline CDR1 is SSHAT and CDR2 is FNYEAQ (reference sequence). CDR3 sequence (DNA): TGTGCTAGCACCCCTTATGGGGGTCCTGAAGCTTTCTTT. This gives the protein CASTPYGGPEAFF.

This sequence joins TRBV27 and TRBJ2-3, with D uncertain. From germline, CDR1 is MNHEY and CDR2 SMNVEV (reference sequence). V was trimmed by 3 bases and J by 4 bases, leaving 11 bases between them. The CDR3 is 14 amino acids. The DNA of the CDR3 is TGTGCCAGCAGTTTTTACACAAACGCAGATACGCAGTATTTT. This translates into CASSFYTNADTQYF.

The chain combines TRBV5-1 with TRBJ1-1, with D uncertain. Trimming pared 7 bases from V and 1 base from J, leaving 11 bases between. CDR3 length equals 13 residues. Germline V CDR1 and CDR2: SGHRS, YFSETQ. The CDR3 nucleotides read TGCGCCAGCGCGTGGGTTGGGAACACTGAAGCTTTCTTT. Protein product: CASAWVGNTEAFF.

V usage is TRBV7-9 and J usage is TRBJ1-3; D is undetermined. V lost 5 bases and J lost 0, with 11 bases in between. The germline V gene has CDR1 SEHNR and CDR2 FQNEAQ (reference sequence). The CDR3 runs 15 residues. CDR3 bases: TGTGCCAGCAGCCCCTGGACTTACTCTGGAAACACCATATATTTT. Encoded protein: CASSPWTYSGNTIYF.

This rearrangement joins TRBV14 to TRBJ2-5; 10 bases are a match to TRBD2. The length of the CDR3 is 13 residues. Germline CDR1 and CDR2: SGHDN and FVKESK. V shed 2 bases and J 8 bases; nucleotides not matched to a gene: 2. Here the CDR3 DNA reads TGTGCCAGCAGCCAAAGGACTAGCGGAACCCAGTACTTC. This sequence encodes CASSQRTSGTQYF.

The V and J genes are TRBV27 and TRBJ2-1; the match to TRBD2 covers 8 bases. The CDR3 length is 14 residues. From germline, CDR1 is MNHEY and CDR2 SMNVEV (reference sequence). Losses at the gene ends were 5 bases for V and 2 bases for J; bases not matched to a gene: 2. Here the CDR3 DNA reads TGTGCCAGCAGTGCGGGACTAGCCTACAATGAGCAGTTCTTC. Translating gives CASSAGLAYNEQFF.

The gene calls are TRBV10-1 and TRBJ2-7; D not certain. V dropped 7 bases and J dropped 3 bases, with 7 bases sitting between them. Germline values: CDR1 WNHNN, CDR2 SYGVQD (reference sequence). CDR3 length equals 11 residues. The CDR3 DNA sequence: TGCGCCAGCAACCGAGACTACGAGCAGTACGTC. It is translated as CASNRDYEQYV.

V gene TRBV7-9 combines with J gene TRBJ1-2; no clear D. V gave up 4 bases and J gave up 7 bases, with 16 bases separating them. The CDR3 covers 14 residues. Germline V lookup: CDR1 SEHNR, CDR2 FQNEAQ (reference sequence). CDR3: CASSSPAIVGGYTF. Here the CDR3 DNA reads TGTGCCAGCAGCTCCCCAGCGATTGTGGGTGGCTACACCTTC.

The chain has TRBV9 and TRBJ2-2; TRBD2 matches at 7 bases. Germline CDR1 reads SGDLS; CDR2 reads YYNGEE. The CDR3 totals 14 residues. The junction had 3 bases not matched to a gene; V was cut back by 2 bases and J by 5 bases. The CDR3 here is CASSVARETGELFF. The DNA of the CDR3 is TGTGCCAGCAGCGTGGCGCGGGAGACCGGGGAGCTGTTTTTT.

The chain uses TRBV7-9 and TRBJ2-7; possible D gene TRBD2, 5 bases. The CDR3 is 11 residues long. The V gene lost 8 bases and the J gene lost 5 bases, with 10 bases spanning the gap. Germline CDR1 reads SEHNR; CDR2 reads FQNEAQ (reference sequence). This CDR3 is CASVLGDEQYF. The CDR3 DNA is TGTGCCAGCGTCCTCGGGGACGAGCAGTACTTC. The full variable domain, its missing parts supplied by reference TRBV7-9 and TRBJ2-7, is DTGVSQNPRHKITKRGQNVTFRCDPISEHNRLYWYRQTLGQGPEFLTYFQNEAQLEKSRLLSDRFSAERPKGSFSTLEIQRTEQGDSAMYLCASVLGDEQYFGPGTRLTVT.